Below, 15 T cell receptor beta chains from the same sample are listed, as sequenced in a study of T cells expressing NK-cell markers. TCRdb reprocessed the 5' RACE reads and reports one entry per CDR3 protein, with no DNA. Across under 200,000 distinct CDR3 sequences, the top ten clones capture less than 20% of the sample. Sequencing was carried out using blood T cells: a sorted CD56 or NKG2C T cell subset, CD4+ or CD8+ T cells, or bulk PBMC T cells (not recorded which). Receptors were obtained from a woman between 18 and 70 years old in good health.

The chain links TRBV7-2 to TRBJ2-2; checking the TCRdb D call of TRBD2 is not possible without DNA. CDR1 SGHTA and CDR2 FQGNSA come from the germline V gene. The CDR3 is 13 amino acids. The CDR3 sequence is CASSPRAGDSPFF.

The chain carries TRBV20-1 and TRBJ2-1; the TCRdb D gene call, TRBD2, has no DNA to confirm it. The CDR3 has 18 amino acids. From germline, CDR1 is DFQATT and CDR2 SNEGSKA (reference sequence). CDR3 loop: CSARDYGTSGRFYNEQFF.

The chain has TRBV25-1 and TRBJ1-1. Germline-derived CDR1 and CDR2 are MGHDK and SYGVNS. The CDR3 spans 15 residues. Here the CDR3 reads CATVTQHRRMAEAFF.

V usage is TRBV7-9 and J usage is TRBJ2-1; TCRdb's assignment of TRBD1 cannot be checked, as there is no DNA. Germline CDR1 reads SEHNR; CDR2 reads FQNEAQ (reference sequence). The CDR3 is 15 residues long. This chain's CDR3 is CASIPPGSGNNEQFF.

The V call is TRBV15, the J call TRBJ2-1; as DNA is missing, the TRBD2 call by TCRdb cannot be tested. CDR1 and CDR2 from the germline V gene are LNHNV and YYDKDF (reference sequence). CDR3 size: 16 residues. CDR3 region: CATSRGGTSGRNEQFF.

This chain joins TRBV24-1 and TRBJ2-3; TCRdb calls TRBD1, which cannot be checked without DNA. CDR1 and CDR2 from the germline V gene are KGHDR and SFDVKD. The CDR3 length is 16 residues. The CDR3 reads CATSDRGQGSPDTQYF.

The V call is TRBV29-1, the J call TRBJ2-7; TCRdb picks TRBD1, but there is no DNA to check that call. The CDR3 sequence is 14 residues long. CDR1 is SQVTM, CDR2 ANQGSEA, per germline. The CDR3 loop is CSVGPQGSSYEQYF.

The chain links TRBV20-1 to TRBJ2-2; TCRdb outputs TRBD1, but without DNA this stays unchecked. Germline V gene data show CDR1 as DFQATT and CDR2 as SNEGSKA (reference sequence). This CDR3 contains 15 residues. This CDR3 is CSAREWDRGTGELFF.

Here the CDR3 reads CASSVGTFSYEQYF. The rearrangement joins TRBV2 to TRBJ2-7; TCRdb's D call of TRBD1 is untestable without DNA. Germline V lookup: CDR1 SNHLY, CDR2 FYNNEI. There are 14 residues in the CDR3.

The CDR3: CASGRLAGDYEQYF. The chain carries TRBV27 and TRBJ2-7; with no DNA, the TCRdb D assignment of TRBD2 cannot be verified. The CDR3 is 14 amino acids. CDR1 and CDR2 (germline): MNHEY, SMNVEV (reference sequence).

This chain connects TRBV7-2 to TRBJ2-1; the D gene TCRdb calls, TRBD2, cannot be checked with no DNA. This CDR3 spans 15 amino acids. In germline, CDR1 is SGHTA, CDR2 FQGNSA. CDR3 sequence: CASSTGTSGTMRQFF. Full variable domain (outside the CDR3, taken from reference TRBV7-2 and TRBJ2-1): GAGVSQSPSNKVTEKGKDVELRCDPISGHTALYWYRQSLGQGLEFLIYFQGNSAPDKSGLPSDRFSAERTGGSVSTLTIQRTQQEDSAVYLCASSTGTSGTMRQFFGPGTRLTVL.

The CDR3 protein is CAISDLQSGNTIYF. This rearrangement joins TRBV10-3 to TRBJ1-3. The CDR3 has 14 residues. Germline loops: CDR1 ENHRY, CDR2 SYGVKD.

The chain is built from TRBV5-1 and TRBJ2-2; TCRdb's assignment of TRBD1 cannot be checked, as there is no DNA. This CDR3 has 15 residues. Looked up from germline, CDR1 is SGHRS and CDR2 is YFSETQ. CDR3 sequence reads: CASQRQGGNTGELFF.

This chain links TRBV2 with TRBJ1-5; lacking DNA, the TRBD1 call made by TCRdb goes unchecked. The CDR3 spans 13 residues. The V gene's germline CDR1 is SNHLY and CDR2 FYNNEI. CDR3 sequence reads: CASSDRVNQPQHF.

The CDR3 spells CASSLAPIEAFF. The chain uses TRBV7-2 and TRBJ1-1. This CDR3 spans 12 amino acids. Germline-derived CDR1 and CDR2 are SGHTA and FQGNSA.